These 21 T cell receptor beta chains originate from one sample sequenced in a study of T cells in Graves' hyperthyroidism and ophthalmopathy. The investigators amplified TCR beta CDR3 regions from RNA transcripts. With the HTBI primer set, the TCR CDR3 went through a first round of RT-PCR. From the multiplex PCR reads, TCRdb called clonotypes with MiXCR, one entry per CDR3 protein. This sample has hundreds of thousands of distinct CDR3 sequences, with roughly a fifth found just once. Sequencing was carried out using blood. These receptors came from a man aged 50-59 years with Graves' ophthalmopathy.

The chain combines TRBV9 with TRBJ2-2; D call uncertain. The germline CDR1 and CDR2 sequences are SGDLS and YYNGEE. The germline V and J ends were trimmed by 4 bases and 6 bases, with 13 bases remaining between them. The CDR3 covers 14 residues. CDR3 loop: CASSYLVTPGELFF. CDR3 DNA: TGTGCCAGCAGCTATCTGGTGACGCCCGGGGAGCTGTTTTTT.

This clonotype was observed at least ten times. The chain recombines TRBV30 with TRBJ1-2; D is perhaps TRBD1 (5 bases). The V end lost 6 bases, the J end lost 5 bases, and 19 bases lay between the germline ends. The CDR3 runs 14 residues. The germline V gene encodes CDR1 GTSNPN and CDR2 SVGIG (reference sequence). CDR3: CACTAAPKGYGYTF. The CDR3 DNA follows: TGTGCCTGTACCGCCGCGCCGAAGGGGTATGGCTACACCTTC.

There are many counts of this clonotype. The CDR3 coding sequence is TGCGCCAGCAGTCCCGGACTAGCGGGAGCCCACGAGCAGTACTTC. It yields the protein CASSPGLAGAHEQYF. The genes are TRBV5-1 and TRBJ2-7; 13 bases line up with TRBD2. The CDR3 spans 15 residues. Germline V gene lookup returns CDR1 SGHRS and CDR2 YFSETQ. Trimming took 5 bases from V and 5 from J; bases not matched to a gene: 7.

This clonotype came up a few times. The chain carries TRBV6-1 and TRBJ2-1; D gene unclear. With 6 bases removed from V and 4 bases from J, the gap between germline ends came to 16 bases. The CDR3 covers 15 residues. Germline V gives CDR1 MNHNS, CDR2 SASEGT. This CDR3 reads CASRPGDSRYNEQFF. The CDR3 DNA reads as TGTGCCAGCAGACCTGGGGATAGCCGTTACAATGAGCAGTTCTTC.

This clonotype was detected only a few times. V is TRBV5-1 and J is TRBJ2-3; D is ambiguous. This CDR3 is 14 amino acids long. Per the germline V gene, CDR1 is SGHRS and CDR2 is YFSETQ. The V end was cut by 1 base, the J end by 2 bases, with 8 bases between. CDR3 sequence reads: CASSLRAYTDTQYF. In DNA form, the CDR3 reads TGCGCCAGCAGCTTGAGAGCTTACACAGATACGCAGTATTTT.

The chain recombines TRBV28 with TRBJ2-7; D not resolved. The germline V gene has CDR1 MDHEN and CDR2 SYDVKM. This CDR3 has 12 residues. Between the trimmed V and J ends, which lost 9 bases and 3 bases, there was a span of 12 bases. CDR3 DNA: TGTGCCAGAAGTAGAATTCTCTACGAGCAGTACTTC. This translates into CARSRILYEQYF.

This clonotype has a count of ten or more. CDR3 in amino acids: CASSLAGSYGYTF. CDR3 DNA: TGTGCCAGCAGTTTGGCAGGTTCCTATGGCTACACCTTC. V usage is TRBV28 and J usage is TRBJ1-2; D ambiguous. Trimming took off 3 bases at V and 4 bases at J, with 9 bases between the two ends. Germline values: CDR1 MDHEN, CDR2 SYDVKM. The length of the CDR3 is 13 residues.

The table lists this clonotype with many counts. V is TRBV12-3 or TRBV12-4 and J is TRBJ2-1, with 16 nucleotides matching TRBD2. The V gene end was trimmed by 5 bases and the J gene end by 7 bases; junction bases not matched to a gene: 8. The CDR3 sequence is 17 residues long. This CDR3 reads CASSRGLAGGKRNEQFF. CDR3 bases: TGTGCCAGCAGTCGGGGACTAGCGGGAGGGAAAAGGAATGAGCAGTTCTTC.

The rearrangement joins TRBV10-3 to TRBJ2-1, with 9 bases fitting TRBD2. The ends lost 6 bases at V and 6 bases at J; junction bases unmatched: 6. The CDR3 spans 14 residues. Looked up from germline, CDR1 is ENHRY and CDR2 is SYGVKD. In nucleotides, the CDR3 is TGTGCCATCAGGGCGGGAGGGCCCCCCAATGAGCAGTTCTTC. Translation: CAIRAGGPPNEQFF.

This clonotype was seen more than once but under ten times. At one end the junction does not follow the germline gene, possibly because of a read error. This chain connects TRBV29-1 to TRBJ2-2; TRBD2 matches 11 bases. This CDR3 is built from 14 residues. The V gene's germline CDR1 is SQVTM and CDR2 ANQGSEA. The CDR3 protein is CSVATSGNTEELFF. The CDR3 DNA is TGCAGCGTTGCGACTAGCGGGAACACCGAGGAGCTGTTTTTT.

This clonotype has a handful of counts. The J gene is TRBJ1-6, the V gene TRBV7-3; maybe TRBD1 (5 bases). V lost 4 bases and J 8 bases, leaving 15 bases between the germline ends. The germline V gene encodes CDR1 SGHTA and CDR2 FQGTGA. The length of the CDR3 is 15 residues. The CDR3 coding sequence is TGTGCCAGCAGCTCCTCTTCCGGGGCCTATTCACCCCTCCACTTT. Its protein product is CASSSSSGAYSPLHF.

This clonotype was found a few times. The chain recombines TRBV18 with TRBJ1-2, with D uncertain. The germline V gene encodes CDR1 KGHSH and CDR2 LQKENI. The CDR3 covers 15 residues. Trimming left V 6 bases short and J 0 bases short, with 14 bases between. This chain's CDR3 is CASSPGSGTNYGYTF. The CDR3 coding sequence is TGTGCCAGCTCGCCTGGGTCCGGGACTAACTATGGCTACACCTTC.

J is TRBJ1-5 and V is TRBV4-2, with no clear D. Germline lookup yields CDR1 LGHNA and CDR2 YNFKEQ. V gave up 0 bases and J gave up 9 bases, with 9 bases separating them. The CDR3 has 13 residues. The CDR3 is CASSQDVRWPQHF. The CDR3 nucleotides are TGTGCCAGCAGCCAAGATGTACGGTGGCCCCAGCATTTT.

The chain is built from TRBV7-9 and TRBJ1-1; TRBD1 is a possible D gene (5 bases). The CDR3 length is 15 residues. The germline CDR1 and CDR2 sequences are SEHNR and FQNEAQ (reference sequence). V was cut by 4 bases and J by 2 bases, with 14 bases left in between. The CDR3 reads CASSSYRTDNTEAFF. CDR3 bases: TGTGCCAGCAGCTCCTACAGGACTGACAACACTGAAGCTTTCTTT.

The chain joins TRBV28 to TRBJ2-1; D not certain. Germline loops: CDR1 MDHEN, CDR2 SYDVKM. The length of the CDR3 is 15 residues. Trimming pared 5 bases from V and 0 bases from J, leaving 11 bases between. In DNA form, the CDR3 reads TGTGCCAGCAGTCTGACTGATAGCTCCTACAATGAGCAGTTCTTC. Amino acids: CASSLTDSSYNEQFF.

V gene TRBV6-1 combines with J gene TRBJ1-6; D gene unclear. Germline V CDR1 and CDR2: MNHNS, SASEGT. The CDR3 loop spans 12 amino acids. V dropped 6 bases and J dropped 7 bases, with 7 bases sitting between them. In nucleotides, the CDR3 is TGTGCCAGCAGCTTGACCAATTCACCCCTCCACTTT. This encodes CASSLTNSPLHF.

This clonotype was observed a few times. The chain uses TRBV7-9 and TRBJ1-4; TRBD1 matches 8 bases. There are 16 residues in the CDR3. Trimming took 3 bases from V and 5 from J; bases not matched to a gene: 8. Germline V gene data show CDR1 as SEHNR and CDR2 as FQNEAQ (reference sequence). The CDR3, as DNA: TGTGCCAGCAGCTTGGCACAGGGGGGTGGGAATGAAAAACTGTTTTTT. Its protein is CASSLAQGGGNEKLFF.

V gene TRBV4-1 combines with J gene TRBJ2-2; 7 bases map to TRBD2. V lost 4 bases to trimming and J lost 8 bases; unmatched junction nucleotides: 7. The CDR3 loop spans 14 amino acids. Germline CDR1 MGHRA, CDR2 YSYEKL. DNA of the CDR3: TGCGCCAGCAGCCCGCGGACTAGTTGGGGGGAGCTGTTTTTT. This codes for CASSPRTSWGELFF.

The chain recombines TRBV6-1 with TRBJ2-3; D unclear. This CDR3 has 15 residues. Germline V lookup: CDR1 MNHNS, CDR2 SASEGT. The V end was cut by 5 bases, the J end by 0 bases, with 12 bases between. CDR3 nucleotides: TGTGCCAGCAGTCCTAGGTACGACAGCACAGATACGCAGTATTTT. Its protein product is CASSPRYDSTDTQYF.

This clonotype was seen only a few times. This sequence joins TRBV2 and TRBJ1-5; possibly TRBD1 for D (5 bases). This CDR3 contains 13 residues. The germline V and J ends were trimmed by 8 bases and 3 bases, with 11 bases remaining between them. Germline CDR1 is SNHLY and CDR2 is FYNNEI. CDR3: CASGTESNQPQHF. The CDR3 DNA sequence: TGTGCCAGCGGGACCGAATCCAATCAGCCCCAGCATTTT.

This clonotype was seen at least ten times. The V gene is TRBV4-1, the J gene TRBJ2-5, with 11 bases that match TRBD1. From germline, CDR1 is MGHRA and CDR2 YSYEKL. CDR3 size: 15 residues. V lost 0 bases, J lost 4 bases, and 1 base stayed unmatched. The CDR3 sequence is CASSQEDRGRETQYF. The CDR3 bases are TGCGCCAGCAGCCAAGAGGACAGGGGGCGAGAGACCCAGTACTTC.